Listed below are T cell receptor beta chains from one sample, sequenced in a study of post-analysis software for immune sequencing data. TCRdb independently ran MiXCR on the PCR reads; one entry per CDR3 protein. This table has 740,000 or so distinct CDR3 sequences, approximately 57% appearing once. Specimen: blood. These receptors came from a girl aged 10 to 17 with multiple sclerosis. The CDR3 runs from the conserved cysteine through the conserved F or W. D genes are given only for firm matches. Size values are once, few and many counts, or a class for expanded clones, and some rows have none.

size: NA; V: TRBV20-1; J: TRBJ2-3; D: TRBD2; CDR3: CSANNALMGSGMAADTQYF; DNA: TGCAGTGCCAATAATGCTCTCATGGGTAGCGGGATGGCCGCAGATACGCAGTATTTT
size: NA; V: TRBV29-1; J: TRBJ1-2; D: NA; CDR3: CSSGGSQGSGYTF; DNA: TGCAGCTCTGGGGGAAGTCAGGGTAGCGGCTACACCTTC
size: few; V: TRBV5-6; J: TRBJ2-5; D: TRBD2; CDR3: CASSHNSRGGTQYF; DNA: TGTGCCAGCAGCCACAATTCGCGGGGGGGGACCCAGTACTTC
size: NA; V: TRBV5-1; J: TRBJ2-3; D: NA; CDR3: CASGPTGTDTQYF; DNA: TGCGCCAGCGGCCCAACAGGGACAGATACGCAGTATTTT
size: NA; V: TRBV10-3; J: TRBJ2-5; D: NA; CDR3: CAISVAGRETQYF; DNA: TGTGCCATCAGTGTGGCAGGGCGGGAGACCCAGTACTTC
size: few; V: TRBV5-1; J: TRBJ2-5; D: TRBD2; CDR3: CASSLFVGGRETQYF; DNA: TGCGCCAGCAGCTTGTTTGTCGGCGGGAGAGAGACCCAGTACTTC
size: NA; V: TRBV12-5; J: TRBJ2-5; D: NA; CDR3: CASGLVRGYQETQYF; DNA: TGTGCTAGTGGTTTGGTAAGGGGCTATCAAGAGACCCAGTACTTC
size: NA; V: TRBV7-2; J: TRBJ2-5; D: NA; CDR3: CASSLGGGGVLETQYF; DNA: TGTGCCAGCAGCTTAGGGGGGGGCGGCGTGCTGGAGACCCAGTACTTC
size: few; V: TRBV20-1; J: TRBJ2-1; D: NA; CDR3: CSAIRDATSYNEQFF; DNA: TGCAGTGCCATCCGGGACGCCACCTCCTACAATGAGCAGTTCTTC
size: few; V: TRBV12-3/TRBV12-4; J: TRBJ1-5; D: NA; CDR3: CASSPPGGGSQPQHF; DNA: TGTGCCAGCAGTCCCCCGGGTGGGGGATCTCAGCCCCAGCATTTT
size: NA; V: TRBV20-1; J: TRBJ2-1; D: NA; CDR3: CSARTPSEQFF; DNA: TGCAGTGCTAGAACTCCTAGTGAGCAGTTCTTC
size: NA; V: TRBV20-1; J: TRBJ2-7; D: NA; CDR3: CSAMGDKVLPYEQYF; DNA: TGCAGTGCTATGGGGGACAAGGTTCTCCCCTACGAGCAGTACTTC
size: NA; V: TRBV20-1; J: TRBJ2-7; D: NA; CDR3: CSATPAGSPPGQYF; DNA: TGCAGTGCTACCCCGGCCGGGAGCCCCCCTGGGCAGTACTTC
size: few; V: TRBV10-3; J: TRBJ2-5; D: NA; CDR3: CAIGVLEETQYF; DNA: TGTGCCATCGGGGTGCTAGAAGAGACCCAGTACTTC
size: few; V: TRBV7-9; J: TRBJ2-1; D: TRBD2; CDR3: CASSLVSGVYNEQFF; DNA: TGTGCCAGCAGCTTAGTTAGCGGGGTCTACAATGAGCAGTTCTTC
size: NA; V: TRBV29-1; J: TRBJ2-6; D: NA; CDR3: CSVAGANVLTF; DNA: TGCAGCGTTGCTGGGGCCAACGTCCTGACTTTC
size: NA; V: TRBV18; J: TRBJ2-7; D: TRBD1; CDR3: CASSPKQGFYEQYF; DNA: TGTGCCAGCTCACCAAAACAGGGGTTCTACGAGCAGTACTTC
size: few; V: TRBV6-2/TRBV6-3; J: TRBJ2-1; D: TRBD2; CDR3: CASNTGTSGDNEQFF; DNA: TGTGCCAGCAATACCGGGACTAGCGGAGACAATGAGCAGTTCTTC
size: few; V: TRBV20-1; J: TRBJ2-7; D: NA; CDR3: CSASPSSEQYF; DNA: TGCAGTGCTAGCCCTAGCTCCGAGCAGTACTTC
size: NA; V: TRBV20-1; J: TRBJ2-1; D: TRBD2; CDR3: CSARGLANLNEQFF; DNA: TGCAGTGCGAGGGGACTAGCGAACCTCAATGAGCAGTTCTTC
size: NA; V: TRBV29-1; J: TRBJ2-7; D: NA; CDR3: CSVGHQGIAYEQYF; DNA: TGCAGCGTTGGTCATCAGGGCATTGCCTACGAGCAGTACTTC
size: NA; V: TRBV10-3; J: TRBJ2-5; D: NA; CDR3: CAISDGGGTQYF; DNA: TGTGCCATCAGTGACGGGGGCGGGACCCAGTACTTC